This T cell receptor (beta chain) is from a study of blood T cell repertoires in COVID-19. As for the study in general: Specimens from acute and convalescent COVID-19 originated in the United States, Italy and Spain. PBMCs, B-cell-depleted T cells, or T cells were the source of the cDNA or gDNA that made up the material.

As handled by the study authors: Estimates of nucleated cell counts were drawn from the amplification of reference gene primers. Libraries were prepared by immunoSEQ multiplex PCR; TCRdb keeps only in-frame clonotypes and omits some of them. The DNA gave D and trimming, while V, J and clone size come from that table. This sample has fewer than 120,000 clones, with 65% to 80% found just once. Sequencing was performed on peripheral blood. This TCR was sampled from a woman aged 60 to 75 with acute or convalescent COVID-19.

CDR3 sequence reads: CATSREAGEGTQYF. The CDR3 region has the DNA TGTGCCACCAGCAGAGAAGCAGGGGAGGGGACCCAGTACTTC. The J gene is TRBJ2-5, the V gene TRBV15; TRBD2 is a possible D gene (7 bases). V was pared by 0 bases and J by 7 bases, with 12 bases between. Germline CDR1 reads LNHNV; CDR2 reads YYDKDF (reference sequence). The CDR3 sequence is 14 residues long.